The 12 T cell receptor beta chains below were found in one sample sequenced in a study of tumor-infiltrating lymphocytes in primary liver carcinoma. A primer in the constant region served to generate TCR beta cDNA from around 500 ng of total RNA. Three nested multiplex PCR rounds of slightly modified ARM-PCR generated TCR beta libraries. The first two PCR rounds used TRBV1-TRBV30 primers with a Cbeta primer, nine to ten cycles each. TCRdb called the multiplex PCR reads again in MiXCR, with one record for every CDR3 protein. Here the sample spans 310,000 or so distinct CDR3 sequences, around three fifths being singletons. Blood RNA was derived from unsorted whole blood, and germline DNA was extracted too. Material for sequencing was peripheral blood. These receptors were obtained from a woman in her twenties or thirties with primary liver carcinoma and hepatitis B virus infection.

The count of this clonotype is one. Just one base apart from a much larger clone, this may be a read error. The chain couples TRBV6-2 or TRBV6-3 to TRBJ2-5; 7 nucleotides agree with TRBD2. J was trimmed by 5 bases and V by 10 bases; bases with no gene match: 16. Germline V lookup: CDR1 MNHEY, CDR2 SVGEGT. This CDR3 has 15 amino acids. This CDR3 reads CATTHAGLQFETQYF. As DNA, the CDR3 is TGTGCCACGACCCATGCGGGACTACAATTTGAGACCCAGTACTTC.

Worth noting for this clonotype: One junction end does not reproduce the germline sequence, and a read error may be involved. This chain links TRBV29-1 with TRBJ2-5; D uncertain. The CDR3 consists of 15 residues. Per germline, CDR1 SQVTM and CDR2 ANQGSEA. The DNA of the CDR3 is TGCAGTGTTGATTCAGAGGAAGGGCTTAAAAAGACCCAGTACTTC. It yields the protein CSVDSEEGLKKTQYF. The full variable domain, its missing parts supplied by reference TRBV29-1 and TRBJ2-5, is SAVISQKPSRDICQRGTSLTIQCQVDSQVTMMFWYRQQPGQSLTLIATANQGSEATYESGFVIDKFPISRPNLTFSTLTVSNMSPEDSSIYLCSVDSEEGLKKTQYFGPGTRLLVL.

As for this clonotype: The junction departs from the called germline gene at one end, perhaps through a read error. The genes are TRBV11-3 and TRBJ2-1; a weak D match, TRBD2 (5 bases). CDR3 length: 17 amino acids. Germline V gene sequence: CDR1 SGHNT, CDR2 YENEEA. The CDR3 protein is CASSLGGRRVSYNEQLF. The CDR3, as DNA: TGTGCCAGCAGCTTAGGAGGCCGGCGGGTCTCCTACAATGAGCAGCTCTTC.

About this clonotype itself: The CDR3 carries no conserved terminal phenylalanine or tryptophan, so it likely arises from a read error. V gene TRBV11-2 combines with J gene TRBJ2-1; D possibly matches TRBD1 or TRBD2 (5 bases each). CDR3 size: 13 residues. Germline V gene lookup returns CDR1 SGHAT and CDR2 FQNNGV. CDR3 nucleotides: TGTGGCAGCAGCCCAGACCGGGACCACGAGCAGTTCATC. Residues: CGSSPDRDHEQFI.

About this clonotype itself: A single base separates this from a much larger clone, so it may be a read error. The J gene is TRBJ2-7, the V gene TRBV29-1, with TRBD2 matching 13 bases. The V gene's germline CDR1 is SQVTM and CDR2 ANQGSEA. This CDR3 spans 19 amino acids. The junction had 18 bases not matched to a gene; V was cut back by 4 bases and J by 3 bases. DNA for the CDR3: TGCAGCGTTGGAGGACTCGTGAGACTAGCGGGGGGAAAGGACTACGAGCAGTACTTC. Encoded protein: CSVGGLVRLAGGKDYEQYF.

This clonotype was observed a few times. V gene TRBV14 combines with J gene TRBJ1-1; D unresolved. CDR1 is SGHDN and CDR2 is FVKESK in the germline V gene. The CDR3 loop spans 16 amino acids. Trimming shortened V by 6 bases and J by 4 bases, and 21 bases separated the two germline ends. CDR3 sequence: CASSQYVQSPPTEAFF. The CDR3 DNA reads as TGTGCCAGCAGTCAATACGTACAGAGCCCCCCCACTGAAGCTTTCTTT.

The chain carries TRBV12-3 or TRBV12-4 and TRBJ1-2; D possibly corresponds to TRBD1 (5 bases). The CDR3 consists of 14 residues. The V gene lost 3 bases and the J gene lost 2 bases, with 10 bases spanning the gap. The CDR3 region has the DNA TGTGCCAGCAGTTTCAGACAGAGGAACTATGGCTACACCTTC. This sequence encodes CASSFRQRNYGYTF.

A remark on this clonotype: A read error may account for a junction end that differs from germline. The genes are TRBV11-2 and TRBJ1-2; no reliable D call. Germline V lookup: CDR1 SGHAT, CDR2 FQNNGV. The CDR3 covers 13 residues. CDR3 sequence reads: CASSTYANYGYTF. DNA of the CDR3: TGTGCCAGCAGCACATACGCTAACTACGGCTACACCTTC. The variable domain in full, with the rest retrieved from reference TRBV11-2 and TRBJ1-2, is EAGVAQSPRYKIIEKRQSVAFWCNPISGHATLYWYQQILGQGPKLLIQFQNNGVVDDSQLPKDRFSAERLKGVDSTLKIQPAKLEDSAVYLCASSTYANYGYTFGSGTRLTVV.

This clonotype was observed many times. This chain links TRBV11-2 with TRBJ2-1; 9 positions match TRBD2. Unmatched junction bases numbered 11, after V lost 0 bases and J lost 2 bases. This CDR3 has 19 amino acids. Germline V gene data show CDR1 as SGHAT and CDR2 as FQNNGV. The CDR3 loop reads CASSLEGSGRSGPYNEQFF. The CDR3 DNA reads TGTGCCAGCAGCTTAGAAGGTAGCGGGAGATCCGGACCCTACAATGAGCAGTTCTTC.

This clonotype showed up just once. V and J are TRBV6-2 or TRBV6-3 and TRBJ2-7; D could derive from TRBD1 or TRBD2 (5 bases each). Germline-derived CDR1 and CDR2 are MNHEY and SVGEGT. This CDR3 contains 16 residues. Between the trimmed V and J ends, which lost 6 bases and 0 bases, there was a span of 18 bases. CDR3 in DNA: TGTGCCAGCAGCCGCCCGGCAGGGACGTACTCCTACGAGCAGTACTTC. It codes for CASSRPAGTYSYEQYF.

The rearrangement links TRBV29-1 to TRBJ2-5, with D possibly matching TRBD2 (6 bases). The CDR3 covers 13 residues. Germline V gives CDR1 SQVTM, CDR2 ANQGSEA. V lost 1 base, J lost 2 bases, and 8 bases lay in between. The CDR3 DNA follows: TGCAGCGTTGAAGGGAGGGAACAAGAGACCCAGTACTTC. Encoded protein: CSVEGREQETQYF.

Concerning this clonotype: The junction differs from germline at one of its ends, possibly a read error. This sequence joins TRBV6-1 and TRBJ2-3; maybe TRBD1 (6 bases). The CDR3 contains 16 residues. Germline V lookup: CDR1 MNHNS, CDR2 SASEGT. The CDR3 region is CPSRHRDTSSTDTQYF. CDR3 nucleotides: TGTCCCAGCAGGCACCGGGACACCTCTAGCACAGATACGCAGTATTTT.